This T cell receptor beta chain is drawn from a study of patients and donors after allogeneic stem cell transplantation. TCRdb independently ran MiXCR on the RT-PCR reads; one entry per CDR3 protein. The sample has fewer than 75,000 distinct CDR3 sequences; 10% to 15% are singletons. This clonotype came up many times. V lost 6 bases, J lost 4 bases, and 12 bases lay in between. Germline V gives CDR1 MNHEY, CDR2 SVGAGI. The CDR3 loop spans 13 amino acids. The clonotype comes from a human donor who was either an allogeneic HSCT recipient or a stem cell or donor lymphocyte infusion donor (not recorded which). It is not recorded whose cells these are; they may come from a transplant donor. The specimen was blood, either unsorted or a sorted T cell fraction (not recorded which). J is TRBJ1-1 and V is TRBV6-5; D possibly corresponds to TRBD1 (5 bases). CDR3 amino acids: CASRKGFGTEAFF. The DNA of the CDR3 is TGTGCCAGCAGAAAGGGGTTTGGCACTGAAGCTTTCTTT.